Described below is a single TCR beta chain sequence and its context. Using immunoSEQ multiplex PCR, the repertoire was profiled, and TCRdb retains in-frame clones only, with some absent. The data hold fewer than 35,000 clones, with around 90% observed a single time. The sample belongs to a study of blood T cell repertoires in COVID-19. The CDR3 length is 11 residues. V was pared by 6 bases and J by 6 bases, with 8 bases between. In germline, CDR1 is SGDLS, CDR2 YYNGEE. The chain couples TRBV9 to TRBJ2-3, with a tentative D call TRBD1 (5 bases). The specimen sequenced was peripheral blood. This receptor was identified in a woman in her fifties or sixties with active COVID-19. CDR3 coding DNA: TGTGCCAGCATCAAGGGGGATACGCAGTATTTT. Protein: CASIKGDTQYF.